This is a list of T cell receptor beta chains from one sample in a study of T cell therapy after organ transplantation. The antigens for these receptors are not known. Clones were read by immunoSEQ multiplex PCR, and TCRdb kept only the in-frame ones, dropping some. This sample has thousands of clones, with about 80% found just once. The sequencing used CD8+ T cells from blood, collected after autologous CMV-specific T cell therapy. All receptors come from a human patient who had received a solid organ transplant and had CMV disease. Some T cells may be provided by the graft donor. CDR3s include the opening cysteine and the closing phenylalanine or tryptophan. Fields, in order: V gene, clone size, J gene, D gene, CDR3 DNA, CDR3 protein. D genes are given only for firm matches. Part of the rows lack a size; the others show once, few, many or a class for expanded clones.

TRBV27	NA	TRBJ2-7	TRBD1	TGTGCCAGCAGTTCTAGGCGGACAGGGCTCAGCGAGCAGTACTTC	CASSSRRTGLSEQYF
TRBV10-2	NA	TRBJ2-7	NA	TGCGCCAGCAGAGGTGGGACCAGCTGGGACGAGCAGTACTTC	CASRGGTSWDEQYF
TRBV11-2	NA	TRBJ2-1	TRBD2	TGTGCCAGCAGCCCCTTCGCGGCGGGCCTAGCGGGGGGTGTACGGTTCTTC	CASSPFAAGLAGGVRFF
TRBV7-3	NA	TRBJ1-2	NA	TGTGCCAGCAGCTTATATGGGGCAGGTACAGAGGACCCTAACTATGGCTACACCTTC	CASSLYGAGTEDPNYGYTF
TRBV5-4	NA	TRBJ2-7	NA	TGTGCCAGCAGCTTGGGGCTAGGAGGAGGCTACGAGCAGTACTTC	CASSLGLGGGYEQYF
TRBV6-6	NA	TRBJ2-1	NA	TGTGCCCTTGGGGCTGGCTACAATGAGCAGTTCTTC	CALGAGYNEQFF
TRBV4-1	NA	TRBJ2-3	TRBD2	TGCGCCAGCAGCCCAGCGGGGAGCACAGATACGCAGTATTTT	CASSPAGSTDTQYF
TRBV10-3	NA	TRBJ2-1	NA	TGTGCCATCAGTGAAGGTGGGGCTGCCAATGAGCAGTTCTTC	CAISEGGAANEQFF
TRBV6-5	few	TRBJ1-1	NA	TGTGCCAGCATCGTTTACGGAAAGACTGAAGCTTTCTTT	CASIVYGKTEAFF
TRBV4-1	NA	TRBJ2-5	NA	TGCGCCAGCAGCCAAGATGCGGGGAAAGAGACCCAGTACTTC	CASSQDAGKETQYF